Presented here are 22 T cell receptor beta chains from one specimen sequenced in a study of identical twins. Via MiXCR, TCRdb re-called the 5' RACE reads, giving one row per CDR3 protein. The sample yields roughly 1.6 million distinct CDR3 sequences, roughly 35% seen once. Sequenced input: cord blood. The receptors originated from a newborn girl in good health.

The rearrangement uses TRBV7-2 and TRBJ2-7; 11 bases are shared with TRBD2. The end of the DNA is better explained by TRBJ2-5, so the J call may be wrong. The CDR3 runs 14 residues. Germline CDR1 is SGHTA and CDR2 is FQGNSA. The DNA of the CDR3 is TGTGCCAGCAGCTTGACTAGCGGGACGGAGACCCAGTACTTC. As protein: CASSLTSGTETQYF.

As regards this clonotype: One end of the junction varies from germline; a read error may be responsible. The gene calls are TRBV5-1 and TRBJ2-3; TRBD2 matches 16 bases. Germline CDR1 reads SGHRS; CDR2 reads YFSETQ. The CDR3 totals 19 residues. For the CDR3, the DNA is TGCGCCAGCAGCCTCTCGGGACTAGCGGGAGGGCCCCCCACAGACACGCAGTATTTT. Its protein product is CASSLSGLAGGPPTDTQYF.

The V and J genes are TRBV10-3 and TRBJ2-4; 8 nucleotides agree with TRBD2. J lost 0 bases, V lost 0 bases, and 7 bases had no gene match. Germline CDR1 reads ENHRY; CDR2 reads SYGVKD. There are 18 residues in the CDR3. Written as DNA, the CDR3 is TGTGCCATCAGTGAGTCACTAGCGGCCGTCTTAGCCAAAAACATTCAGTACTTC. As protein: CAISESLAAVLAKNIQYF.

The sample holds many counts of this clonotype. The chain links TRBV12-3 or TRBV12-4 to TRBJ2-4, with 9 bases lining up with TRBD1. V trimming: 5 bases; J trimming: 3 bases; junction bases outside the gene matches: 11. The CDR3 length is 17 residues. The CDR3 DNA follows: TGTGCCAGCAGTGGACTGGGACAGGGTGAAGGCAAAAACATTCAGTACTTC. Translation: CASSGLGQGEGKNIQYF.

As to this clonotype: Germline and junction disagree at one end, which may indicate a read error. V gene TRBV5-1 combines with J gene TRBJ2-3; TRBD2 matches at 12 bases. The CDR3 spans 15 residues. CDR1 and CDR2 from the germline V gene are SGHRS and YFSETQ. The CDR3 DNA follows: TGCACCAGCAGCCGACTAGCGGGGGTATCAGATACGCAGTATTTT. Translated, it gives CTSSRLAGVSDTQYF.

The rearrangement joins TRBV5-8 to TRBJ2-1, with a weak D call TRBD2 (6 bases). Germline V gene data show CDR1 as SGHTS and CDR2 as YDEGEE. Trimming removed 2 bases at V and 13 bases at J, with 22 bases between. The CDR3 is 15 residues long. The CDR3 region is CASSFFGGVGETQFF. The CDR3 bases are TGTGCCAGCAGCTTTTTTGGCGGGGTAGGAGAGACCCAGTTCTTC.

This clonotype appeared once. V usage is TRBV27 and J usage is TRBJ2-5; the D gene is possibly TRBD1 (7 bases). The V end was cut by 5 bases, the J end by 13 bases, with 23 bases between. Germline V gives CDR1 MNHEY, CDR2 SMNVEV (reference sequence). CDR3 length: 14 amino acids. The CDR3 nucleotides are TGTGCCAGCAGTCTAGGGCGGGGACAGCTTAGGATGTACTTC. Protein: CASSLGRGQLRMYF.

The chain is built from TRBV20-1 and TRBJ2-7; TRBD2 matches at 13 bases. The CDR3 runs to 17 residues. With V trimmed by 5 bases and J by 7 bases, 17 bases remained unmatched. Germline V gene sequence: CDR1 DFQATT, CDR2 SNEGSKA (reference sequence). This chain's CDR3 is CSAPRGLAGALYNEQYF. Here the CDR3 DNA reads TGCAGTGCTCCCCGAGGACTAGCGGGGGCCCTATACAATGAGCAGTACTTC.

The rearrangement links TRBV6-2 or TRBV6-3 to TRBJ2-7; TRBD2 aligns across 12 bases. The junction had 7 bases not matched to a gene; V was cut back by 0 bases and J by 4 bases. This CDR3 is built from 17 residues. Per the germline V gene, CDR1 is MNHEY and CDR2 is SVGEGT. In DNA, the CDR3 is TGTGCCAGCAGTTACTCGATGCGACTAGCGGGAGCATACGAGCAGTACTTC. Protein sequence: CASSYSMRLAGAYEQYF.

The chain uses TRBV20-1 and TRBJ1-2; 7 nucleotides align to TRBD1. V lost 3 bases to trimming and J lost 2 bases; unmatched junction nucleotides: 6. Germline lookup yields CDR1 DFQATT and CDR2 SNEGSKA (reference sequence). The CDR3 loop spans 14 amino acids. The CDR3 coding sequence is TGCAGTGCTAGGACACCGGGACAGAACTATGGCTACACCTTC. It codes for CSARTPGQNYGYTF.

The V gene is TRBV12-3 or TRBV12-4, the J gene TRBJ2-5, with D maybe TRBD2 (6 bases). Near its end, the DNA agrees better with TRBJ2-7, so the J call may be wrong. The CDR3 has 15 residues. CDR3 coding DNA: TGTGCCAGCAGTTCACACGGGACTCAAACCTACGAGCAGTACTTC. The encoded protein is CASSSHGTQTYEQYF.

In this sample, this clonotype turned up a few times. The chain couples TRBV20-1 to TRBJ2-4, with D perhaps TRBD2 (5 bases). CDR1 is DFQATT, CDR2 SNEGSKA, per germline (reference sequence). This CDR3 is built from 16 residues. V was clipped by 3 bases and J by 0 bases, with 15 bases between them. The DNA of the CDR3 is TGCAGTGCTAGTAAGGGAGATCTTTTAGCCAAAAACATTCAGTACTTC. This sequence encodes CSASKGDLLAKNIQYF.

The chain has TRBV5-1 and TRBJ1-2; D is uncertain. Germline V CDR1 and CDR2: SGHRS, YFSETQ. This CDR3 is 13 amino acids long. Trimming removed 7 bases from V and 3 bases from J, with 13 bases in between. The CDR3 is CASSRAADYGYTF. For the CDR3, the DNA is TGCGCCAGCTCTCGGGCGGCGGACTATGGCTACACCTTC.

The gene calls are TRBV27 and TRBJ2-3; 8 bases line up with TRBD2. The germline V gene has CDR1 MNHEY and CDR2 SMNVEV (reference sequence). J gave up 0 bases and V 3 bases, and 20 bases lay outside the gene matches. This CDR3 has 21 amino acids. CDR3 loop: CASSFLGRGVRREGSTDTQYF. CDR3 DNA sequence: TGTGCCAGCAGTTTCCTGGGACGGGGCGTAAGACGGGAGGGTAGCACAGATACGCAGTATTTT.

The sample holds a few counts of this clonotype. The chain uses TRBV6-1 and TRBJ2-1; D is undetermined. The CDR3 totals 14 residues. Trimming took 6 bases from V and 6 from J, leaving 15 bases between them. From germline, CDR1 is MNHNS and CDR2 SASEGT. CDR3 protein: CASRSDIARNEQFF. DNA of the CDR3: TGTGCCAGCAGGTCCGACATAGCCCGCAATGAGCAGTTCTTC.

This clonotype was observed at least ten times. J is TRBJ2-7 and V is TRBV12-3 or TRBV12-4; 12 positions match TRBD2. The CDR3 runs 14 residues. Germline trimming cut 2 bases from V and 7 bases from J; bases unmatched to any gene: 3. The CDR3 region is CASSLLAGGGEQYF. CDR3 DNA sequence: TGTGCCAGCAGTTTACTAGCGGGAGGGGGAGAGCAGTACTTC.

This clonotype was seen a few times. The chain carries TRBV15 and TRBJ1-1, with 8 bases that match TRBD1. Germline trimming cut 5 bases from V and 1 base from J; bases unmatched to any gene: 0. The CDR3 is 13 residues long. CDR1 and CDR2 from the germline V gene are LNHNV and YYDKDF (reference sequence). CDR3 bases: TGTGCCACCAGCGGGACAGGGAACACTGAAGCTTTCTTT. As protein: CATSGTGNTEAFF.

This chain uses TRBV7-9 with TRBJ1-4; tentative D call: TRBD1 (5 bases). Germline CDR1 is SEHNR and CDR2 is FQNEAQ (reference sequence). Deletions cut 2 bases from V and 7 bases from J, with 17 bases between. The CDR3 is 16 amino acids. The CDR3 here is CASSLTVGRAGEKLFF. The CDR3 DNA reads as TGTGCCAGCAGCTTAACGGTCGGCAGGGCGGGTGAAAAACTGTTTTTT.

J is TRBJ2-7 and V is TRBV28; D perhaps matches TRBD2 (6 bases). The CDR3 spans 17 residues. Trimming took off 5 bases at V and 2 bases at J, with 22 bases between the two ends. Germline-derived CDR1 and CDR2 are MDHEN and SYDVKM. The CDR3 is CASSPYRLVALTYEQYF. The CDR3 DNA follows: TGTGCCAGCAGTCCCTATCGACTAGTCGCATTGACCTACGAGCAGTACTTC.

CDR3 DNA: TGTGCCAGCACCCGAGGGGGATCCTATAATTCACCCCTCCACTTT. This encodes CASTRGGSYNSPLHF. J is TRBJ1-6 and V is TRBV9, with D possibly matching TRBD1 (6 bases). The germline V and J ends were trimmed by 6 bases and 1 base, with 11 bases remaining between them. CDR1 is SGDLS and CDR2 is YYNGEE in the germline V gene. The CDR3 contains 15 residues.

Turning to this clonotype: A read error is possible here, since a much larger clone lies one base away. The gene calls are TRBV10-3 and TRBJ2-1; 8 bases match TRBD2. V trimming: 10 bases; J trimming: 0 bases; junction bases outside the gene matches: 20. CDR1 is ENHRY and CDR2 is SYGVKD in the germline V gene. The CDR3 extends over 19 amino acids. CDR3 in DNA: TGTGCCACAAACTCGGGACTAGGAACGTCTCAGAGCTCCTACAATGAGCAGTTCTTC. It codes for CATNSGLGTSQSSYNEQFF.

The V and J genes are TRBV3-1 and TRBJ1-1, with D unresolved. Germline V gene data show CDR1 as LGHDT and CDR2 as YNNKEL (reference sequence). Trimming left V 0 bases short and J 0 bases short, with 5 bases between. The CDR3 covers 14 residues. Here the CDR3 reads CASSQDFMNTEAFF. In nucleotides, the CDR3 is TGTGCCAGCAGCCAAGATTTCATGAACACTGAAGCTTTCTTT. Variable domain in full (rest from reference TRBV3-1 and TRBJ1-1): DTAVSQTPKYLVTQMGNDKSIKCEQNLGHDTMYWYKQDSKKFLKIMFSYNNKELIINETVPNRFSPKSPDKAHLNLHINSLELGDSAVYFCASSQDFMNTEAFFGQGTRLTVV.